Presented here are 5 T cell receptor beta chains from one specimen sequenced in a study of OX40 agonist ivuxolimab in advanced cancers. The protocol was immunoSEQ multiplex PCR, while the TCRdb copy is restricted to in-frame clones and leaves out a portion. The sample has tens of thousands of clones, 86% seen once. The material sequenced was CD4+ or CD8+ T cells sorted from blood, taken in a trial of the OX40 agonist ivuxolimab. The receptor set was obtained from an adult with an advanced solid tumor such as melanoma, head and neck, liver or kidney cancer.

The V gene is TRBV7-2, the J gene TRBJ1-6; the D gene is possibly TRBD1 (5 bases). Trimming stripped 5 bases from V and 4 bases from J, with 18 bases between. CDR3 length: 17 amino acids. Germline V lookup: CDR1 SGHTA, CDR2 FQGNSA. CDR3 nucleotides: TGTGCCAGCAGCCCTTCGGTCCGGGGCACATATAATTCACCCCTCCACTTT. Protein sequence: CASSPSVRGTYNSPLHF.

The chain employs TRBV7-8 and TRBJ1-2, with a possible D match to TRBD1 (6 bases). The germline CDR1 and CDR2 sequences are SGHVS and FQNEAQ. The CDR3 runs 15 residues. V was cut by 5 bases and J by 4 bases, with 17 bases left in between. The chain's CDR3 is CASSPRQVGPYGYTF. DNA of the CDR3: TGTGCCAGCAGCCCGCGACAGGTGGGGCCCTATGGCTACACCTTC.

CDR3 residues: CASTREGQGGKLFF. The CDR3, as DNA: TGTGCCAGCACGCGTGAAGGACAGGGAGGAAAACTGTTTTTT. The gene calls are TRBV2 and TRBJ1-4, with TRBD1 identical over 8 bases. J lost 10 bases, V lost 7 bases, and 11 bases had no gene match. CDR3 length equals 14 residues. Germline assignment: CDR1 SNHLY and CDR2 FYNNEI. The full variable domain, in which reference TRBV2 and TRBJ1-4 provide the parts outside the CDR3, is EPEVTQTPSHQVTQMGQEVILRCVPISNHLYFYWYRQILGQKVEFLVSFYNNEISEKSEIFDDQFSVERPDGSNFTLKIRSTKLEDSAMYFCASTREGQGGKLFFGSGTQLSVL.

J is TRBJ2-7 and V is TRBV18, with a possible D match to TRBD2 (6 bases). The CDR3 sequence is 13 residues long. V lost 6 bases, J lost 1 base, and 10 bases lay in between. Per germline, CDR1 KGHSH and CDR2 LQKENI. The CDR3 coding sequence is TGTGCCAGCTCTTACGGGGGATCCTACGAGCAGTACTTC. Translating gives CASSYGGSYEQYF.

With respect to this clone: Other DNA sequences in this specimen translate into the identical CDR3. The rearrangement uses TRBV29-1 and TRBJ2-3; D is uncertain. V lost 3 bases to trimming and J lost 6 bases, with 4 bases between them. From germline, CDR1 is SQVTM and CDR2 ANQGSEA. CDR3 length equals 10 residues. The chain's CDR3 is CSVDTDTQYF. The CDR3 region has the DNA TGCAGCGTTGACACCGATACGCAGTATTTT.